This note documents a single T cell receptor (beta chain) sequence. Its target is not known. The sample originates from a study of beta chain features in type 1 diabetes. Study results and caveats: Amplification by PCR could prefer shorter templates, with the same effect in patients and controls. Patients with Type 1 diabetes showed moderately but significantly shorter TCRB CDR3s in all four CD4+ subsets. Cells with high TCR expression could be over-represented when cDNA is sequenced.

V lost 5 bases and J lost 4; bases outside the gene matches: 10. Germline CDR1 SGHTA, CDR2 FQGTGA. The CDR3 is made up of 15 amino acids. Expressed TCRB transcripts were sequenced after all isolated RNA was converted to cDNA. Measured with immunoSEQ multiplex PCR; TCRdb has only the in-frame clones, and not every one. Of a few hundred thousand clones in the sample, over 10% were seen once. This chain links TRBV7-3 with TRBJ2-5; 7 positions match TRBD1. The material sequenced was naive CD4+ T cells from blood. The clonotype comes from a woman aged 18-30 years with type 1 diabetes. In DNA, the CDR3 is TGTGCCAGCAGCAACGGACAGGAAGCCTCAGAGACCCAGTACTTC. Protein sequence: CASSNGQEASETQYF.